This TCR beta chain was profiled in a study of blood T cell repertoires in COVID-19. CDR3 length: 12 amino acids. V dropped 2 bases and J dropped 7 bases, with 8 bases sitting between them. As originally analysed: Nucleated cell number was recorded as an estimate derived from reference gene primer amplification. Repertoires were generated with immunoSEQ multiplex PCR, while TCRdb's copy carries only in-frame clones and drops some. That table gives V, J and clone size, and the DNA gave D and trimming. The sample comprises about 250,000 clones, around 88% of which are singletons, and more than 1.2% rests with the top ten.

This sequence was found in an elderly man with acute or convalescent COVID-19. The rearrangement links TRBV12-3 or TRBV12-4 to TRBJ1-2; a weak D match, TRBD1 (5 bases). What was sequenced was peripheral blood. The CDR3 reads CASSLSRAGYTF. Written as DNA, the CDR3 is TGTGCCAGCAGTTTAAGCAGGGCTGGCTACACCTTC.